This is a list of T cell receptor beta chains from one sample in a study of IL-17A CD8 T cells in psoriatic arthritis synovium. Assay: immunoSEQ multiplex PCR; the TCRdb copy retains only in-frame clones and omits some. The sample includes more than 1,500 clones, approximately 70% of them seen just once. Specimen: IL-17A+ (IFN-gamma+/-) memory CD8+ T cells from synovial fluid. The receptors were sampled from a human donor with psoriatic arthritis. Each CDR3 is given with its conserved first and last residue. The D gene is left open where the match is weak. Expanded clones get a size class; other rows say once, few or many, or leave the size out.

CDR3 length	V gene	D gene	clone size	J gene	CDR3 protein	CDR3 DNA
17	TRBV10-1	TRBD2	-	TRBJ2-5	CASSEGTSGTVQETQYF	TGCGCCAGCAGTGAAGGGACTAGCGGGACTGTCCAAGAGACCCAGTACTTC
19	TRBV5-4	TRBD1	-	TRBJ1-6	CASSFLATRGSSYNSPLHF	TGTGCCAGCAGCTTTTTAGCGACCAGGGGGAGCTCCTATAATTCACCCCTCCACTTT
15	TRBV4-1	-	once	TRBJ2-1	CASSPGPNVDNEQFF	TGCGCCAGCAGCCCAGGACCAAACGTCGATAATGAGCAGTTCTTC
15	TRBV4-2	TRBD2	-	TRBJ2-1	CASSQLAGGKWEQFF	TGTGCCAGCAGCCAACTAGCGGGAGGGAAGTGGGAGCAGTTCTTC
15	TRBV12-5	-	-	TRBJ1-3	CASGLGIGVGNTIYF	TGTGCTAGTGGTTTAGGCATCGGTGTGGGAAACACCATATATTTT
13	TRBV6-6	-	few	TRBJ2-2	CASSQTSFGELFF	TGTGCCAGCAGCCAGACTAGTTTCGGGGAGCTGTTTTTT
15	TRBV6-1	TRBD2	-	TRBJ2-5	CASSLTSGSVETQYF	TGTGCCAGCTCACTGACTAGCGGGAGCGTCGAGACCCAGTACTTC
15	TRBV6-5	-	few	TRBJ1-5	CASSYARSSNQPQHF	TGTGCCAGCAGTTACGCTAGATCCAGCAATCAGCCCCAGCATTTT
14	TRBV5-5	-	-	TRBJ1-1	CASSQGWGVSEAFF	TGTGCCAGCAGCCAAGGATGGGGGGTTTCAGAAGCTTTCTTT
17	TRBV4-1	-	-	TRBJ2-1	CASSLEYRPSLYNEQFF	TGCGCCAGCAGCCTCGAGTACCGTCCCAGCTTATACAATGAGCAGTTCTTC
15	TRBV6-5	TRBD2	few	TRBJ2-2	CASSYSTSGTGELFF	TGTGCCAGCAGTTACTCTACTAGCGGTACCGGGGAGCTGTTTTTT
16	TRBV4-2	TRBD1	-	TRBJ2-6	CASSQEQGAGANVLTF	TGTGCCAGCAGCCAAGAACAGGGGGCTGGGGCCAACGTCCTGACTTTC
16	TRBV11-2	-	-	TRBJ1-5	CASSLNAGWPDQPQHF	TGTGCCAGCAGCTTAAATGCCGGTTGGCCGGATCAGCCCCAGCATTTT
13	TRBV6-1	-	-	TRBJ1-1	CAIKRLATPEAFF	TGTGCCATCAAGAGGTTGGCCACCCCTGAAGCTTTCTTT
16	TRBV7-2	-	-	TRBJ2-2	CASSLVLGQNTGELFF	TGTGCCAGCAGCTTAGTTCTGGGACAAAACACCGGGGAGCTGTTTTTT
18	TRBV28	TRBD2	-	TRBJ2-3	CASHRGLAGGGGTDTQYF	TGTGCCAGCCATAGAGGACTAGCGGGAGGGGGAGGCACAGATACGCAGTATTTT
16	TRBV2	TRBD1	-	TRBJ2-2	CASSGSNDRAGGELFF	TGTGCCAGCAGTGGTTCTAACGACAGGGCGGGCGGGGAGCTGTTTTTT
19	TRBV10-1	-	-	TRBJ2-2	CAAKVGLGTSERLAGELFF	TGCGCCGCAAAAGTGGGACTTGGGACGAGCGAGAGGTTAGCCGGGGAGCTGTTTTTT
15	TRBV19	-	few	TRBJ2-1	CASSVFRGSYNEQFF	TGTGCCAGTAGTGTCTTTAGGGGCTCCTACAATGAGCAGTTCTTC
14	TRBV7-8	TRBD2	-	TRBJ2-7	CASSPRGVPYEQYF	TGTGCCAGCAGCCCACGGGGGGTCCCCTACGAGCAGTACTTC
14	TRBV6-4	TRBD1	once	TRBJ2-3	CASSDTGGTDTQYF	TGTGCCAGCAGTGACACAGGGGGCACAGATACGCAGTATTTT
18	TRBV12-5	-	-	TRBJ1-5	CASGLILRQEESDQPQHF	TGTGCTAGTGGTTTAATTCTCAGACAAGAGGAGTCGGATCAGCCCCAGCATTTT
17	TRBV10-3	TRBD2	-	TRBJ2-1	CAISEARGGSSYNEQFF	TGTGCCATCAGCGAGGCCCGCGGGGGGAGCTCCTACAATGAGCAGTTCTTC
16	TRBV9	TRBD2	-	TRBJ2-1	CASSLWLAATYNEQFF	TGTGCCAGCAGCCTCTGGCTAGCGGCCACCTACAATGAGCAGTTCTTC
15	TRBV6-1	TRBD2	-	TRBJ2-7	CASSELAGASYEQYF	TGTGCCAGCAGTGAACTAGCGGGAGCATCCTACGAGCAGTACTTC
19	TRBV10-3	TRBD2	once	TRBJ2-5	CAISESWTSGRVLQETQYF	TGTGCCATCAGTGAGTCATGGACTAGCGGGAGGGTCCTTCAAGAGACCCAGTACTTC
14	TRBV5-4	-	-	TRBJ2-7	CASSLKGLQDEQYF	TGTGCCAGCAGCTTGAAGGGATTACAGGACGAGCAGTACTTC
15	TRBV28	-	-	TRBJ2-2	CASSPGGRDTGELFF	TGTGCCAGCAGCCCAGGGGGGCGCGACACCGGGGAGCTGTTTTTT
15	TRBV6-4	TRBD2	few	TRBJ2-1	CASSDSTSGDNEQFF	TGTGCCAGCAGTGACTCTACTAGCGGAGACAATGAGCAGTTCTTC
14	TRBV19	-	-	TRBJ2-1	CASSPPGSYNEQFF	TGTGCCAGTAGTCCCCCGGGATCCTACAATGAGCAGTTCTTC
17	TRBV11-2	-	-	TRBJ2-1	CASSPNNRRVRYNEQFF	TGTGCCAGCAGCCCCAATAACCGAAGGGTCCGCTACAATGAGCAGTTCTTC
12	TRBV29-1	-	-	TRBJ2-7	CSVGDGSYEQYF	TGCAGCGTAGGGGACGGATCCTACGAGCAGTACTTC
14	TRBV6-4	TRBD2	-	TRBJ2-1	CASSELAGESEQFF	TGTGCCAGCAGTGAACTAGCGGGAGAGAGTGAGCAGTTCTTC
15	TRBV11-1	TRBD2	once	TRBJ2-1	CASRGLAGGYNEQFF	TGTGCCAGCAGGGGTTTAGCGGGAGGTTACAATGAGCAGTTCTTC
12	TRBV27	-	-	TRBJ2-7	CASSRSPYEQYF	TGTGCCAGCAGTAGAAGTCCCTACGAGCAGTACTTC
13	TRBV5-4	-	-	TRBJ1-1	CASSPDKNTEAFF	TGTGCCAGCAGCCCTGACAAGAACACTGAAGCTTTCTTT
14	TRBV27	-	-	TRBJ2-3	CASSLLGGTDTQYF	TGTGCCAGCAGTTTACTAGGAGGGACAGATACGCAGTATTTT
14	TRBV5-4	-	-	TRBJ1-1	CASSQGWGVSEAFF	TGTGCCAGCAGCCAAGGATGGGGGGTTTCAGAAGCTTTCTTT
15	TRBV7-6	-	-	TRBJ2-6	CASSRQGFGANVLTF	TGTGCCAGCAGCCGCCAGGGATTTGGGGCCAACGTCCTGACTTTC
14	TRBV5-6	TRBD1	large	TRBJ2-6	CASSLGDSRHVLTF	TGTGCCAGCAGCTTGGGGGACAGCCGACACGTCCTGACTTTC
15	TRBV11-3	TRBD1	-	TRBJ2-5	CASSLGVQGGETQYF	TGTGCCAGCAGCTTAGGGGTACAGGGGGGAGAGACCCAGTACTTC
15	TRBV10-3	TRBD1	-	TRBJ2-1	CAISEGQGAINEQFF	TGTGCCATCAGTGAGGGACAGGGGGCTATAAATGAGCAGTTCTTC
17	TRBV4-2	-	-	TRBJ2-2	CASSQDELAANTGELFF	TGTGCCAGCAGCCAAGATGAACTAGCTGCGAACACCGGGGAGCTGTTTTTT
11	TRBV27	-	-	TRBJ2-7	CASSQGYEQYF	TGTGCCAGCAGTCAAGGGTACGAGCAGTACTTC
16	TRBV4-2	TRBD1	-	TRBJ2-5	CASSQDTGTGEETQYF	TGTGCCAGCAGCCAAGATACCGGGACAGGGGAAGAGACCCAGTACTTC
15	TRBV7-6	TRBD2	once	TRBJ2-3	CASSSTSGSYDTQYF	TGTGCCAGCAGCTCGACTAGCGGGAGCTACGATACGCAGTATTTT